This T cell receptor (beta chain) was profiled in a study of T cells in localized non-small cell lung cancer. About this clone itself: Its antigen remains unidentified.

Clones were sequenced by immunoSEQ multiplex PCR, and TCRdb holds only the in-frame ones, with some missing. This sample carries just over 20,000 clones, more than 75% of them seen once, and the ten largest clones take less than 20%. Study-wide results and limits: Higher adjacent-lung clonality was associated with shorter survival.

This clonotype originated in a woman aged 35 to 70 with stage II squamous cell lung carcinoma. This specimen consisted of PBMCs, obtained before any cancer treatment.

CDR3 sequence: CASSPPLIANYGYTF. Written as DNA, the CDR3 is TGTGCCAGCTCACCACCGCTCATAGCTAACTATGGCTACACCTTC. This sequence joins TRBV18 and TRBJ1-2; the D is unclear. This CDR3 has 15 residues. V shed 0 bases and J shed 0 bases, with 8 bases lying between them. Germline loops: CDR1 KGHSH, CDR2 LQKENI.